This T cell receptor (beta chain) comes out of a study of blood T cell repertoires in COVID-19. On the study more broadly: Acute-phase and convalescent COVID-19 samples originated in the United States, Italy and Spain. The analysed material was cDNA or gDNA that came from T cells, B-cell-depleted T cells, or PBMCs.

Individuals aged about 18 to 100 years were recruited from about two dozen US areas. Membership in each cohort depended on participant-reported clinical history. Germline-derived CDR1 and CDR2 are LGHNA and YNFKEQ. This CDR3 comprises 15 residues. The V segment lost 8 bases and the J segment 6 bases; nucleotides outside the gene matches: 13. This table comes from immunoSEQ multiplex PCR, and its TCRdb copy is limited to in-frame clones, with some not included. The data show 150,000 to 200,000 clones, roughly 90% seen once. The sequence was collected from a woman aged 45-59 years who had recovered from COVID-19. The chain couples TRBV4-2 to TRBJ1-1; TRBD1 matches 9 bases. What was sequenced was PBMCs or T cells enriched from blood (not recorded which). CDR3 region: CASWDRERRGAEAFF. The CDR3 DNA reads as TGTGCCAGCTGGGACAGGGAACGTAGGGGGGCTGAAGCTTTCTTT.